This T cell receptor beta chain is drawn from a study of kidney transplant recipient with SARS-CoV-2 infection. This clonotype was detected many times. TCRdb independently ran MiXCR on the reads; one entry per CDR3 protein. The sample has under 300,000 distinct CDR3 sequences, 25% to 30% seen once. This TCR was sampled from a male patient aged 25-45 years who had COVID-19 and was a kidney transplant recipient. The graft donor may be the source of some T cells. The material was a blood sample, obtained at baseline and on roughly day 110 from a kidney transplant recipient.

The CDR3 region is CASNHRDDAGNTIYF. CDR3 nucleotide sequence: TGTGCCAGCAACCACCGGGACGACGCTGGAAACACCATATATTTT. This chain uses TRBV14 with TRBJ1-3; tentatively, D is TRBD1 (5 bases). The germline CDR1 and CDR2 sequences are SGHDN and FVKESK. This CDR3 spans 15 amino acids. Trimming left V 7 bases short and J 2 bases short, with 15 bases between.